The present entry profiles one T cell receptor beta chain with its context. Using immunoSEQ multiplex PCR, the repertoire was profiled, and TCRdb retains in-frame clones only, with some absent. The sample contains millions of clones, roughly 94% of which appear only once. This sample is part of a study of shared clonotypes between healthy human individuals. Trimming took 5 bases from V and 4 from J; bases not matched to a gene: 8. Germline CDR1 and CDR2: SGHDT and YYEEEE. The CDR3 is 14 residues long. The rearrangement uses TRBV5-6 and TRBJ1-1; TRBD1 matches 7 bases. This receptor was obtained from a man aged 18 to 29 in good health. The sequenced sample consisted of naive CD4+ T cells sorted from blood. The subset is: CD45RA+ positively selected. CDR3 nucleotide sequence: TGTGCCAGCAGTTTTACCGGGACAGCCACTGAAGCTTTCTTT. Protein sequence: CASSFTGTATEAFF.